The clone carrying this T cell receptor beta chain was counted a few times. Data came from immunoSEQ multiplex PCR; TCRdb stores just in-frame clones and leaves some out. Here the sample spans 200,000 to 250,000 clones, 85% to 90% being singletons. The germline V gene has CDR1 SGHNT and CDR2 YYREEE (reference sequence). The CDR3 has 15 residues. The trim removed 5 bases at V and 4 bases at J, leaving 8 bases unmatched. These data come from a study of blood T cell repertoires in COVID-19. Material for sequencing was PBMCs or T cells enriched from blood (not recorded which). This rearrangement joins TRBV5-4 to TRBJ2-2; TRBD2 matches at 7 bases. This receptor was taken from a man between 45 and 60 years old who had been exposed to COVID-19. The CDR3 protein is CASRRTSDGTGELFF. The CDR3, as DNA: TGTGCCAGCAGGAGAACTAGCGATGGCACCGGGGAGCTGTTTTTT.